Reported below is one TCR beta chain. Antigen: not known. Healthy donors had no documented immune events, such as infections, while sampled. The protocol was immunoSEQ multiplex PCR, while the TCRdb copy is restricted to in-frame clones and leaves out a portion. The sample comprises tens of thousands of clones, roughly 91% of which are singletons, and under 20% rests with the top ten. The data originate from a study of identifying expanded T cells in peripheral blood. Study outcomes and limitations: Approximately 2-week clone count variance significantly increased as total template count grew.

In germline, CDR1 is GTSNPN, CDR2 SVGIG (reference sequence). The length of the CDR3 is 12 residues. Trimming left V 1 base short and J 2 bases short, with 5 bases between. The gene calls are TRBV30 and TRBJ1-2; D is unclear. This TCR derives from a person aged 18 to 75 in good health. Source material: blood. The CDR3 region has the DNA TGTGCCTGGAGTGGAGAGAACTATGGCTACACCTTC. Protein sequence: CAWSGENYGYTF.